This record covers a single TCR beta chain. This clonotype was seen repeatedly, ten times or more. Its specific antigen is unknown. Base qualities are not provided; no much larger clone lies one nucleotide away. The data belong to a study of T cell repertoires in cytomegalovirus infection (dated by TCRdb to the late 2010s). In terms of the full investigation: Recently identified HLA-C-restricted CMV epitopes, whose presentation resists viral immunomodulation, were targeted by peptide stimulations together with well-studied HLA-B-restricted epitopes. Donor HLA type was relevant to the analysis, as public TCR beta signatures indicated carriage of CMV infection together with the matching HLA type. Here is what the overall study found, with its caveats: The ex vivo response was dominated by HLA-C-restricted CMV-specific TCR beta clonotypes, which also provided the single most frequent clonotype in two of eight donors. In both this cohort and an independent cohort of 352 donors, the cumulative frequency of public TCR beta family members distinguished carriers of CMV infection plus the relevant HLA type.

The CDR3 sequence holds 13 residues, the cysteine and phenylalanine included. Just the 39-base CDR3 DNA is kept, in frame starting at base 1. The V end gives up 8 bases and the J end 4 bases, leaving 3 bases in the junction not matched to a gene. What this sample's treatment or condition label stands for: in vitro stimulation with specific CMV peptide epitopes to enrich CMV-specific T cells. The sequencer listed for this sample is Illumina HiSeq 1500. The public sequencing data were trimmed at Q25 with fastp and processed into clonotypes with MiXCR by TCRdb, which kept only in-frame beta chains. Merged by CDR3 protein, the rows form single entries marked with the most common genes and DNA. This sample gives about 310,000 distinct CDR3 sequences in total; around a quarter of them show up just once. Less than 15% of the sample is held by the ten biggest clonotypes.

This material consisted of cultured PBMCs, taken from culture after CMV antigen stimulation. The receptor chain draws on TRBV12-3 or TRBV12-4 and TRBJ2-1; TRBD2 matches 9 bases in the middle. This clonotype originated in a human donor in good health (CMV status not recorded). Some clones in this sample may be carry-over from other donors' samples. The CDR3 region: CASRRGGYNEQFF. In nucleotide form, the sequence is TGTGCCAGCCGGCGGGGGGGTTACAATGAGCAGTTCTTC.